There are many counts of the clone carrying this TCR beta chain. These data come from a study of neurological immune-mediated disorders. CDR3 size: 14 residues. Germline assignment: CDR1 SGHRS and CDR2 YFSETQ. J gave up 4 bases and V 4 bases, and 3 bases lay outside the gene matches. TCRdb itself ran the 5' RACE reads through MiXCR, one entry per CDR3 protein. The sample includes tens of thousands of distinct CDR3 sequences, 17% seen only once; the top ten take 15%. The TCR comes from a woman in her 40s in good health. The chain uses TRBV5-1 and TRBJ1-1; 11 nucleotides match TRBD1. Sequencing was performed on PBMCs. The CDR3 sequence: CASSVGTGGTEAFF. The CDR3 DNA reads TGCGCCAGCAGCGTCGGGACAGGGGGCACTGAAGCTTTCTTT.